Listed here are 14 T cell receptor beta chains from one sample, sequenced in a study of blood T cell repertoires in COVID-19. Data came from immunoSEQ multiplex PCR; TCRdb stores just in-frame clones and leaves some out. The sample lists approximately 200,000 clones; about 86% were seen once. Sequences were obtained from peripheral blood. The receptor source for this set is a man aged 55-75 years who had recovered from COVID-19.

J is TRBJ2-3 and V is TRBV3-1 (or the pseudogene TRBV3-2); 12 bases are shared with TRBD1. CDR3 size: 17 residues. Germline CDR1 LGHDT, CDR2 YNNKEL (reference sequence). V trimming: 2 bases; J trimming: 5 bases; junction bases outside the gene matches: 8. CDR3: CASSQTGTGGARDTQYF. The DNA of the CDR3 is TGTGCCAGCAGCCAAACCGGGACAGGGGGCGCGAGAGATACGCAGTATTTT.

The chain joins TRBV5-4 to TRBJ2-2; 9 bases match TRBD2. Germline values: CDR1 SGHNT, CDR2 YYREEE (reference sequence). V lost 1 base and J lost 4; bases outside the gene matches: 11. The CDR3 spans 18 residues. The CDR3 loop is CASSLPATGTSSTGELFF. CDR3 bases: TGTGCCAGCAGCTTGCCCGCGACCGGGACTAGCAGCACCGGGGAGCTGTTTTTT.

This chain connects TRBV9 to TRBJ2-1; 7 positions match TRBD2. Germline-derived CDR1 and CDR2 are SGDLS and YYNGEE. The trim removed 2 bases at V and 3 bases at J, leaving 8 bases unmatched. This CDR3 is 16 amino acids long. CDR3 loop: CASSVGSLAVYNEQFF. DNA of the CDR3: TGTGCCAGCAGCGTCGGGTCCCTAGCGGTCTACAATGAGCAGTTCTTC.

The CDR3 DNA reads TGCGCCAGCAGCCATGCAGGGACCTACGAGCAGTACTTC. Encoded protein: CASSHAGTYEQYF. The rearrangement uses TRBV4-1 and TRBJ2-7, with D tentatively TRBD1 (5 bases). The CDR3 totals 13 residues. Germline V lookup: CDR1 MGHRA, CDR2 YSYEKL. Trimming cost V 3 bases and J 2 bases, with 8 bases left between them.

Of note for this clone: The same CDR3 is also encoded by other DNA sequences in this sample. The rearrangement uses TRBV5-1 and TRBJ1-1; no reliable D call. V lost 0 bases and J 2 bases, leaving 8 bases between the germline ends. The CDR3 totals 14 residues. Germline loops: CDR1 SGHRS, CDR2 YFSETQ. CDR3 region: CASSLGQSNTEAFF. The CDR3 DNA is TGCGCCAGCAGCTTGGGGCAGTCCAACACTGAAGCTTTCTTT.

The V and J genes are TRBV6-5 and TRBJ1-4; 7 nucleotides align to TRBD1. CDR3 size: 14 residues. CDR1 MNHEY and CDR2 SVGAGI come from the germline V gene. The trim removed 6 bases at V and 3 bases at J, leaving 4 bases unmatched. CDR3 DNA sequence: TGTGCCAGCAGCCTACAGGGGTCTAATGAAAAACTGTTTTTT. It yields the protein CASSLQGSNEKLFF.

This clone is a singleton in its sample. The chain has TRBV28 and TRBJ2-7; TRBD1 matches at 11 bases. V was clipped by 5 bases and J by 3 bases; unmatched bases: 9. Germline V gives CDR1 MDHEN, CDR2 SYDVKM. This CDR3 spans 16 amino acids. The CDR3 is CASSPPTGTGGYEQYF. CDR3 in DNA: TGTGCCAGCAGTCCCCCCACCGGGACAGGGGGCTACGAGCAGTACTTC.

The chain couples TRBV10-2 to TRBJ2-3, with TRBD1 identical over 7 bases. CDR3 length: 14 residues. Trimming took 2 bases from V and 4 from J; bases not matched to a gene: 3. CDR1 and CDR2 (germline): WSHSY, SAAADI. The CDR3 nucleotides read TGCGCCAGCAGTGAGGCTCAGGGGGCAGATACGCAGTATTTT. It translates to CASSEAQGADTQYF.

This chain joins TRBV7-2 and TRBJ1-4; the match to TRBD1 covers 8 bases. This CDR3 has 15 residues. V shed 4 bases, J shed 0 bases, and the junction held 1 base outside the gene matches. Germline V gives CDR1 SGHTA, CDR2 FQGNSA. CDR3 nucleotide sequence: TGTGCCAGCAGCTCACAGGGGGCAACTAATGAAAAACTGTTTTTT. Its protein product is CASSSQGATNEKLFF. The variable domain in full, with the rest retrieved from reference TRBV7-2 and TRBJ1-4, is GAGVSQSPSNKVTEKGKDVELRCDPISGHTALYWYRQSLGQGLEFLIYFQGNSAPDKSGLPSDRFSAERTGGSVSTLTIQRTQQEDSAVYLCASSSQGATNEKLFFGSGTQLSVL.

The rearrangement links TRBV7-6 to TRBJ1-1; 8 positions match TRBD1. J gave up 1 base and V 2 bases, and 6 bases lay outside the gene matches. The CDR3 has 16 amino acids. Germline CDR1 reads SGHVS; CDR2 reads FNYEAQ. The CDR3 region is CASSLIPGGQNTEAFF. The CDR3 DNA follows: TGTGCCAGCAGCTTAATTCCAGGGGGCCAGAACACTGAAGCTTTCTTT.

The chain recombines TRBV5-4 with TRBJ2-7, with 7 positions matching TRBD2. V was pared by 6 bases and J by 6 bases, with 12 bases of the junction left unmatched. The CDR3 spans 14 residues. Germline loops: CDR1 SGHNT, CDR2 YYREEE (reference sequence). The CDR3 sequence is CASTSGGWASEQYF. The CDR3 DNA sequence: TGTGCCAGCACCTCGGGGGGTTGGGCGTCCGAGCAGTACTTC. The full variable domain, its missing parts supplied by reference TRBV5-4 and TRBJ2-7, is ETGVTQSPTHLIKTRGQQVTLRCSSQSGHNTVSWYQQALGQGPQFIFQYYREEENGRGNFPPRFSGLQFPNYSSELNVNALELDDSALYLCASTSGGWASEQYFGPGTRLTVT.

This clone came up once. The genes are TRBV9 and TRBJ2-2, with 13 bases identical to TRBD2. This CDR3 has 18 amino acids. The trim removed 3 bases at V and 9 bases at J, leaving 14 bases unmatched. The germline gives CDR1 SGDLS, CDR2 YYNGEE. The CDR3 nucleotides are TGTGCCAGCAGCGCGACGACTAGCGGGGGGTCCCAACCCAGGGAGCTGTTTTTT. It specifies CASSATTSGGSQPRELFF.

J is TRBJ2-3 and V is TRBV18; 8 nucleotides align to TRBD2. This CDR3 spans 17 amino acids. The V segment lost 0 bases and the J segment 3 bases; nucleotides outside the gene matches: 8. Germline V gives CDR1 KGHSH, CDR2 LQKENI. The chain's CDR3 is CASSPPYGGRRTDTQYF. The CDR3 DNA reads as TGTGCCAGCTCACCACCGTATGGCGGGAGGAGGACAGATACGCAGTATTTT. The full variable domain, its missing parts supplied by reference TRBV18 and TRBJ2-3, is NAGVMQNPRHLVRRRGQEARLRCSPMKGHSHVYWYRQLPEEGLKFMVYLQKENIIDESGMPKERFSAEFPKEGPSILRIQQVVRGDSAAYFCASSPPYGGRRTDTQYFGPGTRLTVL.

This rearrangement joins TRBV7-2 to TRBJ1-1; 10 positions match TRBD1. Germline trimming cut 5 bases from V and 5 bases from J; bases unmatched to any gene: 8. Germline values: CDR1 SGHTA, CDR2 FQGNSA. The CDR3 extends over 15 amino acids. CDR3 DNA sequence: TGTGCCAGCAGCACACCTAGGACAGGGGGGACTGAAGCTTTCTTT. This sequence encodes CASSTPRTGGTEAFF.